What follows is one T cell receptor (beta chain) and its context. These data originate in a study of blood T cell repertoires in COVID-19. Study details: T cells, B-cell-depleted T cells, or PBMCs supplied cDNA or gDNA.

Trimming cost V 6 bases and J 4 bases, with 12 bases left between them. The CDR3 has 13 amino acids. Measured with immunoSEQ multiplex PCR; TCRdb has only the in-frame clones, and not every one. Here the sample spans roughly 200,000 clones, approximately 79% being singletons. V is TRBV12-3 or TRBV12-4 and J is TRBJ1-1; unclear D gene. The source of this sequence is a woman aged 60-70 years with acute COVID-19. Sequences were obtained from PBMCs or T cells enriched from blood (not recorded which). CDR3 nucleotide sequence: TGTGCCAGCAGCGTAGAAGGGAGCACTGAAGCTTTCTTT. Its translation: CASSVEGSTEAFF.